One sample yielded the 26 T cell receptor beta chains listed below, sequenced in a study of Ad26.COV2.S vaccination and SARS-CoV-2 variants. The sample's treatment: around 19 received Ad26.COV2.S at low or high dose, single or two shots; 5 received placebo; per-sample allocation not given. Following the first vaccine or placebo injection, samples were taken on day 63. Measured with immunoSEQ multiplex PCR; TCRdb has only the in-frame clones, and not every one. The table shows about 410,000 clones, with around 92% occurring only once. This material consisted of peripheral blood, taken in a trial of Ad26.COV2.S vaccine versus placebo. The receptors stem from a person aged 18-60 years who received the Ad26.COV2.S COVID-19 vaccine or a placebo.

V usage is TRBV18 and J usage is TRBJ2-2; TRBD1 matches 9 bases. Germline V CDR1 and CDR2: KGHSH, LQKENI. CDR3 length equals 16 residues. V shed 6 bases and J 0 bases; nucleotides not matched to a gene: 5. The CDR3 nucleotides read TGTGCCAGCTCCTCCGGGACAGGGCCGAACACCGGGGAGCTGTTTTTT. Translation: CASSSGTGPNTGELFF.

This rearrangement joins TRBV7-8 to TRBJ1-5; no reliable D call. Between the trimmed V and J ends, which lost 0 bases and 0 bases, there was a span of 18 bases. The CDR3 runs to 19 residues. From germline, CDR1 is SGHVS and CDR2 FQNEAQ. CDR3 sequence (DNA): TGTGCCAGCAGCTTAGCTAGAGGGTTCCTGTCATATAGCAATCAGCCCCAGCATTTT. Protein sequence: CASSLARGFLSYSNQPQHF.

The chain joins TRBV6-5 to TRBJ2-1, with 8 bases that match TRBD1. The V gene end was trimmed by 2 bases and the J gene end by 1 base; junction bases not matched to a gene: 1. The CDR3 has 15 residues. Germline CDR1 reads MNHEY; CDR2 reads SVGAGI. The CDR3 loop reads CASSYQGASYNEQFF. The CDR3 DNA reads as TGTGCCAGCAGTTACCAGGGGGCTTCCTACAATGAGCAGTTCTTC.

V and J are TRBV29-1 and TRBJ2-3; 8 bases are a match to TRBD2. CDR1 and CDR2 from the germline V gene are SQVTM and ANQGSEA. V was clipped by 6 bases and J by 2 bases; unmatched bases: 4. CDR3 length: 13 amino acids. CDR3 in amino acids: CSVIAGFTDTQYF. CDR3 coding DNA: TGCAGCGTGATAGCGGGGTTCACAGATACGCAGTATTTT.

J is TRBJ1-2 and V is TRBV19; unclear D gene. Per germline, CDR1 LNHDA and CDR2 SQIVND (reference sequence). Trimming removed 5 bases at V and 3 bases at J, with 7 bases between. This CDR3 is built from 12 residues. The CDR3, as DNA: TGTGCCAGTAGTTTTGCCTACTATGGCTACACCTTC. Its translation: CASSFAYYGYTF.

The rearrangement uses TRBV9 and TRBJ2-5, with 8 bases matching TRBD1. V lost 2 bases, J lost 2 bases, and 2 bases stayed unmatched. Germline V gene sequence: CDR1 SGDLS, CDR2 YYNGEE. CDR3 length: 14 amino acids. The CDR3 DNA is TGTGCCAGCAGCGTTCGGGACAGGCAAGAGACCCAGTACTTC. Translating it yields CASSVRDRQETQYF.

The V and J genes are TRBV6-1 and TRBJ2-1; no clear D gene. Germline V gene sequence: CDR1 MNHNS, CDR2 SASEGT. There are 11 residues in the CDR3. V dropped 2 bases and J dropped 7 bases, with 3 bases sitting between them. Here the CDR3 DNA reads TGTGCCAGCAGTGAACGAAATGAGCAGTTCTTC. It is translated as CASSERNEQFF.

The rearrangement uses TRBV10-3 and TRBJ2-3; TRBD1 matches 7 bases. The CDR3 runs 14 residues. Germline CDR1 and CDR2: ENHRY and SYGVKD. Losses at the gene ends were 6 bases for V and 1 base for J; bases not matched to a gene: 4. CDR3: CAIRRDRGTDTQYF. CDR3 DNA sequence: TGTGCCATCAGAAGAGACAGGGGCACAGATACGCAGTATTTT.

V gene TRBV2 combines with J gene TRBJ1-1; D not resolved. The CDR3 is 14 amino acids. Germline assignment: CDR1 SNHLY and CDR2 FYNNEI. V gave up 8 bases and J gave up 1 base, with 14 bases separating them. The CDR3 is CASGYWSENTEAFF. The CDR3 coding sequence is TGTGCCAGCGGGTACTGGTCAGAGAACACTGAAGCTTTCTTT.

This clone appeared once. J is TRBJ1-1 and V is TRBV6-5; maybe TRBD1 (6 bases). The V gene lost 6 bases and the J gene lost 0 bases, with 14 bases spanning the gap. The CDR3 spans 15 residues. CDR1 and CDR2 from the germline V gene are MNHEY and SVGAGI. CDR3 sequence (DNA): TGTGCCAGCAGACCGACGGGGGCCGTGAACACTGAAGCTTTCTTT. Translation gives CASRPTGAVNTEAFF.

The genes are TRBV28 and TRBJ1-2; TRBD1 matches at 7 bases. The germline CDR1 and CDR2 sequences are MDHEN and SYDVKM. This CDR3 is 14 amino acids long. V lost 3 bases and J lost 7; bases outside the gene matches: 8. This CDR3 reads CASSFNRGLGGYTF. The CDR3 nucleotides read TGTGCCAGCAGTTTTAACAGGGGCTTGGGTGGCTACACCTTC.

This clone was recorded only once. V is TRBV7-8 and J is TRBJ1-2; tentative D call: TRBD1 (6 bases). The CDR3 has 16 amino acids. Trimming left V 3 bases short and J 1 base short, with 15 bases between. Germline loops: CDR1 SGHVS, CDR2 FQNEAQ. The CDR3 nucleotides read TGTGCCAGCAGCTTTGGTCCAGGGGATTTTAACTATGGCTACACCTTC. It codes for CASSFGPGDFNYGYTF.

CDR3 nucleotides: TGTGCCACCAGTTCATTATTTAAGAGTTATAGCAATCAGCCCCAGCATTTT. It yields the protein CATSSLFKSYSNQPQHF. The rearrangement uses TRBV24-1 and TRBJ1-5; unclear D gene. Germline CDR1 is KGHDR and CDR2 is SFDVKD. V was trimmed by 6 bases and J by 0 bases, leaving 17 bases between them. This CDR3 spans 17 amino acids.

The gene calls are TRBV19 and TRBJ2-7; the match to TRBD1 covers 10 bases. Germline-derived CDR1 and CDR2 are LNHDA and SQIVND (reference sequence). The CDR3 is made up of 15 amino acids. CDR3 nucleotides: TGTGCGAGCCATCGATTACCCGGGACAGGGGACGAGCAGTACTTC. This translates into CASHRLPGTGDEQYF.

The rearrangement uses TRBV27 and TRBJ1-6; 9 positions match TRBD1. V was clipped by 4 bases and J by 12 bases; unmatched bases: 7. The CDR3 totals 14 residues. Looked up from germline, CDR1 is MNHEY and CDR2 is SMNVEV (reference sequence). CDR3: CASSSGTGIQPLHF. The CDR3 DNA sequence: TGTGCCAGCAGTTCCGGGACAGGGATCCAACCCCTCCACTTT.

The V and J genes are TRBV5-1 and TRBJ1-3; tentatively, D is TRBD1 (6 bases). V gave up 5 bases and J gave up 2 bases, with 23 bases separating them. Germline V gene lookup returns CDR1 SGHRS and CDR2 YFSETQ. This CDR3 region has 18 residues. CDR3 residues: CASSKDTTGSRTGNTIYF. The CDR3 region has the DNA TGCGCCAGCAGTAAAGACACTACAGGGAGCCGCACTGGAAACACCATATATTTT.

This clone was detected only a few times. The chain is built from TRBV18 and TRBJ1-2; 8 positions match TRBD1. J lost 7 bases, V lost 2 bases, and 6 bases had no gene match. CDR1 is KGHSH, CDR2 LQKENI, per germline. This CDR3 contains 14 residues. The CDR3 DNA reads TGTGCCAGCTCACCAGACCAGGGGGCGTCTGGCTACACCTTC. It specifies CASSPDQGASGYTF. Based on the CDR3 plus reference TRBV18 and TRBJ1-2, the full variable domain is NAGVMQNPRHLVRRRGQEARLRCSPMKGHSHVYWYRQLPEEGLKFMVYLQKENIIDESGMPKERFSAEFPKEGPSILRIQQVVRGDSAAYFCASSPDQGASGYTFGSGTRLTVV.

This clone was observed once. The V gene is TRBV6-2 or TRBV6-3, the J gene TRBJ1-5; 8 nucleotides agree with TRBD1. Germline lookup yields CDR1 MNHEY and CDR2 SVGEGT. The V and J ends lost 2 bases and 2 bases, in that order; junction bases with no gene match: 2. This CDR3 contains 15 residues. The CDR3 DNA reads TGTGCCAGCAGTTACCAGACAGGGGGCAATCAGCCCCAGCATTTT. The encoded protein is CASSYQTGGNQPQHF.

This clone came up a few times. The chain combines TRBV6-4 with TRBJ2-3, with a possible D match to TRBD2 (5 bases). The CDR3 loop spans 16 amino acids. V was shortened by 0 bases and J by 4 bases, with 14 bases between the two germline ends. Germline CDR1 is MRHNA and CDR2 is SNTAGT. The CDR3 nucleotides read TGTGCCAGCAGTGACTCGAGTAGCGCGTCGGCAGATACGCAGTATTTT. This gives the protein CASSDSSSASADTQYF.

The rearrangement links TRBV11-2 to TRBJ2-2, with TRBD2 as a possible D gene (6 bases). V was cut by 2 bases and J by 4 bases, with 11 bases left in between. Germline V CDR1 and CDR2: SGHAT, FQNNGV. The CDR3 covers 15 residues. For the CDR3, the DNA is TGTGCCAGCAGCTTATTGCTGGGGGGCACCGGGGAGCTGTTTTTT. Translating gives CASSLLLGGTGELFF.

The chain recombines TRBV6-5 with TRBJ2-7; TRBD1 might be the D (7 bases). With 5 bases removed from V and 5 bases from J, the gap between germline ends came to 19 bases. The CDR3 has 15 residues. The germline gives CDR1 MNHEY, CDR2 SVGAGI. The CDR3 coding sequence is TGTGCCAGCAGTCCCGGGACTCCCGACAGGGACGAGCAGTACTTC. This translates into CASSPGTPDRDEQYF.

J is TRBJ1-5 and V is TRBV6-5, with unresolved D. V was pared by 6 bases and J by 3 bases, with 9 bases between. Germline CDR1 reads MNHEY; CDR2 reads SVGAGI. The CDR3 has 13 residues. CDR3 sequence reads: CASRTGVNQPQHF. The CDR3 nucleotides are TGTGCCAGCAGAACCGGGGTCAATCAGCCCCAGCATTTT.

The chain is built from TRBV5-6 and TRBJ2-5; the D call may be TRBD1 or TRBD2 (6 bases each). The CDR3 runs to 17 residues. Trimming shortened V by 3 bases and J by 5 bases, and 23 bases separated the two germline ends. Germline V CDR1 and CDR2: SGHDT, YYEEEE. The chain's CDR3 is CASSSLTRGSAKETQYF. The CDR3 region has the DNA TGTGCCAGCAGCTCGCTGACTAGGGGGAGCGCAAAGGAGACCCAGTACTTC.

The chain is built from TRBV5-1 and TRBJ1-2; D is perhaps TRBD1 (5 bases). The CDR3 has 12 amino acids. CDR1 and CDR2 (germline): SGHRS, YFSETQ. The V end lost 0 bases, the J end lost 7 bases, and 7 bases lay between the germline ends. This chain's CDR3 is CASSLARGGYTF. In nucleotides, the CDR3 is TGCGCCAGCAGCTTGGCGAGGGGTGGCTACACCTTC.

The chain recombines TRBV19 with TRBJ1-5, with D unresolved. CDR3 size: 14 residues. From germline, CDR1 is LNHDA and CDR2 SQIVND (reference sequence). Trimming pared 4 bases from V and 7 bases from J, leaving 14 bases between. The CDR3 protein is CASSNFLGGQPQHF. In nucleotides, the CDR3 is TGTGCCAGTAGTAATTTTCTCGGTGGCCAGCCCCAGCATTTT. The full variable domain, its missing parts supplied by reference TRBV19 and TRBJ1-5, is DGGITQSPKYLFRKEGQNVTLSCEQNLNHDAMYWYRQDPGQGLRLIYYSQIVNDFQKGDIAEGYSVSREKKESFPLTVTSAQKNPTAFYLCASSNFLGGQPQHFGDGTRLSIL.

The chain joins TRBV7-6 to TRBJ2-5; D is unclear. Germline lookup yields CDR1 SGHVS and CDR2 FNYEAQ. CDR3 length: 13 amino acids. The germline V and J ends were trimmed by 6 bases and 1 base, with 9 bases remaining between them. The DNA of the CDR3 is TGTGCCAGCAGACCACACTCCCAAGAGACCCAGTACTTC. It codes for CASRPHSQETQYF.